The 22 T cell receptor beta chains in this list originate from one sample, sequenced in a study of blood T cells in healthy people across ages. A J-beta primer mix and a sample-barcoded 5' primer were used in a second PCR of about 7 to 12 cycles. One entry per CDR3 protein results from TCRdb running MiXCR on the 5' RACE reads. The data contain 1.4 million to 1.5 million distinct CDR3 sequences, around two fifths of them singletons. The sample consisted of blood. These receptors all stem from a woman between 18 and 29 years old in good health.

The chain has TRBV20-1 and TRBJ1-2; 11 bases agree with TRBD1. J was trimmed by 6 bases and V by 5 bases; bases with no gene match: 5. The CDR3 spans 13 residues. Germline V gene data show CDR1 as DFQATT and CDR2 as SNEGSKA (reference sequence). The CDR3 region is CSAQGQGGDGYTF. The CDR3 DNA follows: TGCAGTGCTCAGGGACAGGGGGGGGATGGCTACACCTTC.

V usage is TRBV3-1 and J usage is TRBJ2-1; D is uncertain. Between the trimmed V and J ends, which lost 0 bases and 9 bases, there was a span of 6 bases. Germline V CDR1 and CDR2: LGHDT, YNNKEL (reference sequence). CDR3 length: 12 amino acids. The CDR3 loop reads CASSQDIREQFF. In DNA, the CDR3 is TGTGCCAGCAGCCAAGATATACGTGAGCAGTTCTTC.

This chain links TRBV14 with TRBJ2-7; D is possibly TRBD1 (5 bases). Trimming cost V 4 bases and J 2 bases, with 12 bases left between them. This CDR3 has 14 amino acids. Per germline, CDR1 SGHDN and CDR2 FVKESK. CDR3 region: CASSPNYRPYEQYF. Here the CDR3 DNA reads TGTGCCAGCAGCCCTAACTACAGGCCCTACGAGCAGTACTTC. Based on the CDR3 plus reference TRBV14 and TRBJ2-7, the full variable domain is EAGVTQFPSHSVIEKGQTVTLRCDPISGHDNLYWYRRVMGKEIKFLLHFVKESKQDESGMPNNRFLAERTGGTYSTLKVQPAELEDSGVYFCASSPNYRPYEQYFGPGTRLTVT.

This clonotype was counted at least ten times. It may be a read error: a sequence one base away is much more abundant. This sequence joins TRBV6-6 and TRBJ2-5; TRBD1 aligns across 8 bases. Trimming cost V 5 bases and J 11 bases; bases outside gene matches: 13. This CDR3 has 14 amino acids. Germline loops: CDR1 MNHNY, CDR2 SVGAGI (reference sequence). In DNA form, the CDR3 reads TGTGCCAGCAGTGCGGGACAGGAAGGGAATGAGCAGTACTTC. Amino acid sequence: CASSAGQEGNEQYF.

Comment on this clonotype: The junction departs from germline at one end; a sequencing error may be responsible. This rearrangement joins TRBV20-1 to TRBJ1-6; the D is unclear. CDR3 length: 15 amino acids. Germline CDR1 is DFQATT and CDR2 is SNEGSKA (reference sequence). CDR3 region: CSAREPREFNSPLHF. The DNA for the CDR3 is TGCAGTGCTCGAGAACCACGAGAGTTTAATTCACCCCTCCACTTT.

The rearrangement links TRBV24-1 to TRBJ1-2; TRBD1 is a possible D gene (5 bases). The CDR3 runs to 14 residues. The germline CDR1 and CDR2 sequences are KGHDR and SFDVKD. The V and J ends lost 0 bases and 7 bases respectively, with 11 bases between them. The CDR3 DNA follows: TGTGCCACCAGTGATTTGAGGTCTCAGGGTGGCTACACCTTC. Translation: CATSDLRSQGGYTF.

A single count supports this clonotype. The chain links TRBV28 to TRBJ2-2; weak D call: TRBD1 (5 bases). CDR1 and CDR2 from the germline V gene are MDHEN and SYDVKM. The V end lost 3 bases, the J end lost 9 bases, and 11 bases lay between the germline ends. The CDR3 has 13 amino acids. The CDR3 bases are TGTGCCAGCAGTTTTGCAGGGATCCGGGAGCTGTTTTTT. This encodes CASSFAGIRELFF.

The gene calls are TRBV10-3 and TRBJ2-6; a weak D match, TRBD1 (5 bases). Germline lookup yields CDR1 ENHRY and CDR2 SYGVKD. The ends were cut back, 2 bases at V and 4 bases at J, with 9 bases in the middle. The CDR3 is made up of 15 amino acids. The CDR3 reads CAISEGALGANVLTF. The DNA of the CDR3 is TGTGCCATCAGTGAGGGGGCGCTGGGGGCCAACGTCCTGACTTTC.

V usage is TRBV4-1 and J usage is TRBJ1-4; D may be TRBD1 (6 bases). Per germline, CDR1 MGHRA and CDR2 YSYEKL. The CDR3 has 15 residues. Trimming took off 5 bases at V and 3 bases at J, with 13 bases between the two ends. The CDR3 region is CASSLPGHANEKLFF. As DNA, the CDR3 is TGCGCCAGCAGCTTACCGGGACACGCTAATGAAAAACTGTTTTTT.

This clonotype was observed at least ten times. The chain is built from TRBV5-1 and TRBJ2-2; D unclear. The CDR3 contains 11 residues. Germline lookup yields CDR1 SGHRS and CDR2 YFSETQ. The germline V and J ends were trimmed by 0 bases and 8 bases, with 2 bases remaining between them. DNA of the CDR3: TGCGCCAGCAGCTTGGAGGGGGAGCTGTTTTTT. This codes for CASSLEGELFF.

The V and J genes are TRBV12-3 or TRBV12-4 and TRBJ2-1, with TRBD1 matching 11 bases. The CDR3 totals 17 residues. V shed 4 bases and J 6 bases; nucleotides not matched to a gene: 11. This CDR3 reads CASSYSNPGTGGNEQFF. In DNA, the CDR3 is TGTGCCAGCAGTTACTCGAACCCCGGGACAGGGGGCAATGAGCAGTTCTTC.

J is TRBJ1-4 and V is TRBV20-1; 9 bases are shared with TRBD1. Per the germline V gene, CDR1 is DFQATT and CDR2 is SNEGSKA (reference sequence). The V segment lost 0 bases and the J segment 7 bases; nucleotides outside the gene matches: 9. This CDR3 is 16 amino acids long. CDR3 bases: TGCAGTGCTAGAGAACCCGGGCGGGACAGGGTTGAAAAACTGTTTTTT. This gives the protein CSAREPGRDRVEKLFF.

This sequence joins TRBV20-1 and TRBJ1-6; the D is unclear. CDR3 size: 13 residues. Trimming took off 1 base at V and 8 bases at J, with 9 bases between the two ends. Per the germline V gene, CDR1 is DFQATT and CDR2 is SNEGSKA (reference sequence). Written as DNA, the CDR3 is TGCAGTGCTAGAGTTACGCGGGATTCACCCCTCCACTTT. Residues: CSARVTRDSPLHF.

This chain links TRBV7-3 with TRBJ2-4; D is possibly TRBD2 (5 bases). V shed 5 bases and J shed 5 bases, with 10 bases lying between them. Germline V lookup: CDR1 SGHTA, CDR2 FQGTGA. The CDR3 totals 13 residues. The CDR3 sequence: CASSPIGENIQYF. The CDR3 DNA reads TGTGCCAGCAGCCCGATCGGGGAAAACATTCAGTACTTC.

This clonotype was seen a few times. The chain couples TRBV6-5 to TRBJ2-7; 8 nucleotides line up with TRBD2. Germline CDR1 MNHEY, CDR2 SVGAGI. The CDR3 covers 16 residues. V shed 6 bases, J shed 0 bases, and the junction held 10 bases outside the gene matches. Written as DNA, the CDR3 is TGTGCCAGCAGACCAGTCACTAGCGGAGGCTCCTACGAGCAGTACTTC. It codes for CASRPVTSGGSYEQYF.

The CDR3 loop is CASSFTIDINYEKYF. The DNA of the CDR3 is TGTGCCAGCAGTTTCACTATCGACATCAACTACGAGAAGTACTTC. The chain uses TRBV12-3 or TRBV12-4 and TRBJ2-5; D gene unclear. V was cut by 3 bases and J by 12 bases, with 23 bases left in between. The CDR3 runs to 15 residues.

The table lists this clonotype with many counts. The chain combines TRBV10-3 with TRBJ2-7; possibly TRBD2 for D (5 bases). This CDR3 contains 14 residues. Germline assignment: CDR1 ENHRY and CDR2 SYGVKD. Trimming shortened V by 3 bases and J by 3 bases, and 12 bases separated the two germline ends. DNA for the CDR3: TGTGCCATCAGTGAAGGGTTAGCGCGCTACGAGCAGTACTTC. It is translated as CAISEGLARYEQYF.

The V gene is TRBV7-7, the J gene TRBJ2-1; 7 nucleotides line up with TRBD2. The CDR3 totals 15 residues. CDR1 and CDR2 (germline): SSHAT, FNYEAQ (reference sequence). V trimming: 1 base; J trimming: 8 bases; junction bases outside the gene matches: 8. In nucleotides, the CDR3 is TGTGCCAGCAGCTTAGGGGACGGGAGGATCGATGAGCAGTTCTTC. It codes for CASSLGDGRIDEQFF. Full variable domain (remainder filled in from reference TRBV7-7 and TRBJ2-1): GAGVSQSPRYKVTKRGQDVTLRCDPISSHATLYWYQQALGQGPEFLTYFNYEAQPDKSGLPSDRFSAERPEGSISTLTIQRTEQRDSAMYRCASSLGDGRIDEQFFGPGTRLTVL.

The table lists this clonotype with a count of one. This rearrangement joins TRBV6-5 to TRBJ2-1, with 14 bases lining up with TRBD2. From germline, CDR1 is MNHEY and CDR2 SVGAGI. V lost 0 bases to trimming and J lost 7 bases; unmatched junction nucleotides: 8. The CDR3 contains 18 residues. Here the CDR3 reads CASSYSGLAGAFRNEQFF. The DNA of the CDR3 is TGTGCCAGCAGTTACTCGGGACTAGCGGGGGCCTTTAGGAATGAGCAGTTCTTC.

The sample holds a few counts of this clonotype. The CDR3 DNA reads as TGTGCCAGCAGCCCCGACATTGATTTTCTCCGGAGGGAAAAACTGTTTTTT. It yields the protein CASSPDIDFLRREKLFF. The rearrangement uses TRBV11-1 and TRBJ1-4; D remains ambiguous. V lost 5 bases and J 8 bases, leaving 24 bases between the germline ends. Germline-derived CDR1 and CDR2 are SGHAT and FQDESV (reference sequence). The CDR3 totals 17 residues.

Only a few counts were recorded for this clonotype. This chain uses TRBV6-1 with TRBJ1-2; D is perhaps TRBD1 (5 bases). Trimming cost V 1 base and J 7 bases, with 7 bases left between them. Per germline, CDR1 MNHNS and CDR2 SASEGT. The CDR3 totals 12 residues. The CDR3 loop is CASSEGGSGYTF. DNA of the CDR3: TGTGCCAGCAGTGAAGGGGGGAGTGGCTACACCTTC.

Notes on this clonotype: A junction end diverges from the germline sequence, so it may reflect a read error. The V gene is TRBV5-1, the J gene TRBJ2-3, with TRBD1 matching over 7 bases. The CDR3 extends over 14 amino acids. Germline assignment: CDR1 SGHRS and CDR2 YFSETQ. CDR3 in DNA: TGCGCCAGCAGCCTCAGGGGGACCACAGGTACGCAGTATTTT. Its translation: CASSLRGTTGTQYF.